Shown below are 27 T cell receptor beta chains from a single sample sequenced in a study of glioma-infiltrating T cells (dated by TCRdb to the mid-2010s). Reads for this sample came from an Illumina MiSeq. The iRepertoire nested amplicon-rescue multiplex PCR (arm-PCR) platform was used to amplify TCR alpha and beta CDR3 regions from RNA. TCRdb reprocessed the public reads (quality trimming at Q25 with fastp, clone calling with MiXCR) and kept in-frame beta chains. Each CDR3 protein gets just one entry, which takes the most common genes and DNA from the rows behind it. The table for this sample lists fewer than 250,000 distinct CDR3 sequences; 32% of them were counted only once. 20% of the sample lies in the top ten. Specimen: glioma tissue, nonneoplastic brain tissue, or PBMCs (not recorded which). All receptors come from a human donor with low-grade glioma or glioblastoma, undergoing nonglioma brain surgery, or in good health (not recorded which).

The chain joins TRBV7-2 to TRBJ1-5, with D possibly being TRBD1 (5 bases). The V end was cut by 7 bases, the J end by 1 base, with 14 bases between. There are 15 residues in the CDR3. The germline V gene encodes CDR1 SGHTA and CDR2 FQGNSA. The CDR3 DNA is TGTGCCAGCAACTTTTTCCAGGGAAGCAATCAGCCCCAGCATTTT. Translation gives CASNFFQGSNQPQHF.

This clonotype was seen repeatedly, ten times or more. The genes are TRBV18 and TRBJ2-3; D ambiguous. This CDR3 spans 14 amino acids. Germline V gives CDR1 KGHSH, CDR2 LQKENI. Trimming removed 3 bases from V and 2 bases from J, with 9 bases in between. The CDR3 region is CASSPGLNTDTQYF. CDR3 in DNA: TGTGCCAGCTCACCGGGTCTGAACACAGATACGCAGTATTTT.

This clonotype appeared many times. The DNA of the CDR3 is TGTGCCAGCAGTTACTCGGGCAGCTTGAACACTGAAGCTTTCTTT. Residues: CASSYSGSLNTEAFF. The gene calls are TRBV6-2 or TRBV6-3 and TRBJ1-1, with D uncertain. The CDR3 runs 15 residues. V shed 0 bases and J shed 0 bases, with 8 bases lying between them. CDR1 is MNHEY and CDR2 is SVGEGT in the germline V gene.

In this sample, this clonotype turned up many times. V is TRBV7-9 and J is TRBJ2-3; D is unresolved. CDR1 SEHNR and CDR2 FQNEAQ come from the germline V gene (reference sequence). V shed 2 bases and J shed 6 bases, with 12 bases lying between them. This CDR3 region has 14 residues. CDR3 sequence reads: CASSLLLTQDTQYF. The CDR3 bases are TGTGCCAGCAGCTTATTACTGACACAGGATACGCAGTATTTT.

Ten or more counts support this clonotype. This rearrangement joins TRBV7-6 to TRBJ2-3, with D maybe TRBD2 (6 bases). The CDR3 loop spans 14 amino acids. In germline, CDR1 is SGHVS, CDR2 FNYEAQ. Trimming pared 5 bases from V and 4 bases from J, leaving 13 bases between. In nucleotides, the CDR3 is TGTGCCAGCAGCCCCCGCCAGCGGGCAGATACGCAGTATTTT. Its protein product is CASSPRQRADTQYF.

This clonotype was seen at least ten times. The chain couples TRBV6-1 to TRBJ2-2; maybe TRBD1 (6 bases). The CDR3 totals 14 residues. Trimming pared 6 bases from V and 1 base from J, leaving 9 bases between. Per the germline V gene, CDR1 is MNHNS and CDR2 is SASEGT. The CDR3 DNA reads TGTGCCAGCAGGGGGACACGGAACACCGGGGAGCTGTTTTTT. Amino acids: CASRGTRNTGELFF.

Ten or more counts support this clonotype. This rearrangement joins TRBV20-1 to TRBJ2-7; perhaps D is TRBD1 or TRBD2 (7 bases each). CDR1 and CDR2 (germline): DFQATT, SNEGSKA (reference sequence). This CDR3 spans 15 amino acids. Trimming removed 6 bases from V and 0 bases from J, with 18 bases in between. The CDR3 DNA follows: TGCAGTGCCCGGGGGGCGGGACAGTCCTCCTACGAGCAGTACTTC. This sequence encodes CSARGAGQSSYEQYF.

The V and J genes are TRBV20-1 and TRBJ2-3; 14 bases map to TRBD2. Unmatched junction bases numbered 2, after V lost 1 base and J lost 2 bases. Germline assignment: CDR1 DFQATT and CDR2 SNEGSKA (reference sequence). The CDR3 runs to 16 residues. CDR3: CSARGTSGRTTDTQYF. The DNA for the CDR3 is TGCAGTGCTAGAGGGACTAGCGGGAGGACCACAGATACGCAGTATTTT.

In its sample, this clonotype was seen many times. This chain uses TRBV4-2 with TRBJ1-5, with a tentative D call TRBD1 (6 bases). CDR1 LGHNA and CDR2 YNFKEQ come from the germline V gene. The V end lost 2 bases, the J end lost 7 bases, and 12 bases lay between the germline ends. The CDR3 spans 14 residues. The CDR3 spells CASSQSSGDQPQHF. CDR3 in DNA: TGTGCCAGCAGCCAATCCTCAGGGGACCAGCCCCAGCATTTT.

As regards this clonotype: This may be a read error, as it is one base from a much larger clone. The chain has TRBV18 and TRBJ1-1; unclear D gene. CDR1 and CDR2 from the germline V gene are KGHSH and LQKENI. The CDR3 is 14 amino acids. The CDR3 DNA follows: TGTGCCAGCTCACCAGGATCGGGGAACGCTGAAGCTTTCTTT. Amino acid sequence: CASSPGSGNAEAFF.

This chain connects TRBV15 to TRBJ1-1; D is unresolved. Germline V gene lookup returns CDR1 LNHNV and CDR2 YYDKDF (reference sequence). Trimming removed 6 bases from V and 3 bases from J, with 8 bases in between. There are 12 residues in the CDR3. Here the CDR3 reads CATRDHHTEAFF. The DNA for the CDR3 is TGTGCCACCAGAGATCACCACACTGAAGCTTTCTTT.

To note about this clonotype: A much larger clone differs from this one at a single base, so this may be a read error. This chain joins TRBV7-6 and TRBJ2-3, with 11 bases lining up with TRBD1. The CDR3 length is 14 residues. Looked up from germline, CDR1 is SGHVS and CDR2 is FNYEAQ. This chain's CDR3 is CSSRGQGVADTQYF. CDR3 DNA sequence: TGTTCCAGCAGGGGACAGGGGGTCGCAGATACGCAGTATTTT. Full variable domain (outside the CDR3, taken from reference TRBV7-6 and TRBJ2-3): GAGVSQSPRYKVTKRGQDVALRCDPISGHVSLYWYRQALGQGPEFLTYFNYEAQQDKSGLPNDRFSAERPEGSISTLTIQRTEQRDSAMYRCSSRGQGVADTQYFGPGTRLTVL.

This clonotype was observed many times. J is TRBJ1-1 and V is TRBV6-2 or TRBV6-3; 7 nucleotides agree with TRBD1. Germline-derived CDR1 and CDR2 are MNHEY and SVGEGT. The CDR3 is 14 amino acids. Germline trimming cut 6 bases from V and 5 bases from J; bases unmatched to any gene: 9. The CDR3 is CASRTNRGGTEAFF. The CDR3, as DNA: TGTGCCAGCAGAACGAACAGGGGTGGGACTGAAGCTTTCTTT.

The rearrangement joins TRBV3-1 to TRBJ2-5; D perhaps matches TRBD1 (6 bases). The CDR3 runs 14 residues. The germline V gene has CDR1 LGHDT and CDR2 YNNKEL (reference sequence). V was cut by 4 bases and J by 5 bases, with 14 bases left in between. The CDR3 region is CASSPQGGSETQYF. DNA for the CDR3: TGTGCCAGCAGCCCACAGGGTGGCTCGGAGACCCAGTACTTC.

In regard to this clonotype: The junction departs from germline at one end; a sequencing error may be responsible. This sequence joins TRBV6-9 and TRBJ2-7, with D perhaps TRBD2 (6 bases). The CDR3 contains 13 residues. Germline V lookup: CDR1 MNHGY, CDR2 SVAAGI. Here the CDR3 DNA reads TGTGCCCGCATTTCCGCCAGGCGGGGCGAGAAGTCCTTC. It translates to CARISARRGEKSF.

As for this clonotype: At one of its ends the junction is not consistent with the germline gene, which may arise from a read error. The chain employs TRBV7-9 and TRBJ1-2, with D hard to call. Germline lookup yields CDR1 SEHNR and CDR2 FQNEAQ (reference sequence). The CDR3 is 14 amino acids. The DNA for the CDR3 is TGTGCCAGTAGTATTGGCGCGAGTCCCTCTGGCTGCACCTTC. Protein sequence: CASSIGASPSGCTF.

The chain has TRBV27 and TRBJ2-1; the D call may be TRBD1 or TRBD2 (5 bases each). V gave up 6 bases and J gave up 8 bases, with 14 bases separating them. Germline V lookup: CDR1 MNHEY, CDR2 SMNVEV (reference sequence). This CDR3 has 13 residues. The CDR3 DNA sequence: TGTGCCAGCAGCCAAGGCTGGGACCATGAGCAGTTCTTC. Translation gives CASSQGWDHEQFF.

The table lists this clonotype with many counts. The chain recombines TRBV3-1 with TRBJ2-5; D is ambiguous. The CDR3 contains 13 residues. From germline, CDR1 is LGHDT and CDR2 YNNKEL (reference sequence). V was pared by 3 bases and J by 5 bases, with 10 bases between. CDR3 sequence: CASSHLGDETQYF. For the CDR3, the DNA is TGTGCCAGCAGCCATCTAGGAGACGAGACCCAGTACTTC.

The V gene is TRBV11-2, the J gene TRBJ2-3; 11 nucleotides match TRBD1. The CDR3 has 16 residues. V dropped 5 bases and J dropped 5; count of bases not matched to a gene: 9. CDR1 and CDR2 from the germline V gene are SGHAT and FQNNGV. CDR3 protein: CASSPGAGQGEDTQYF. The CDR3 DNA is TGTGCCAGCAGCCCAGGCGCGGGACAGGGGGAAGATACGCAGTATTTT.

This clonotype was counted many times. V is TRBV18 and J is TRBJ2-1, with TRBD1 as a possible D gene (5 bases). The CDR3 has 14 residues. The germline V gene has CDR1 KGHSH and CDR2 LQKENI. V was cut by 0 bases and J by 9 bases, with 12 bases left in between. DNA for the CDR3: TGTGCCAGCTCACCACCGGCGCAGGGCACTGAGCAGTTCTTC. Protein sequence: CASSPPAQGTEQFF.

The rearrangement joins TRBV4-1 to TRBJ1-1, with D unresolved. Trimming stripped 1 base from V and 1 base from J, with 22 bases between. In germline, CDR1 is MGHRA, CDR2 YSYEKL. The CDR3 covers 19 residues. CDR3 bases: TGCGCCAGCAGCCAAGGATCGACTTTTTATAACGGCGGGAACACTGAAGCTTTCTTT. Protein product: CASSQGSTFYNGGNTEAFF.

This clonotype was recorded many times. This chain uses TRBV4-1 with TRBJ2-1, with a possible D match to TRBD2 (5 bases). Between the trimmed V and J ends, which lost 1 base and 4 bases, there was a span of 14 bases. CDR3 size: 16 residues. Germline CDR1 MGHRA, CDR2 YSYEKL. The CDR3 DNA reads as TGCGCCAGCAGCCAAGGTTGGACCAGGAGGTACAATGAGCAGTTCTTC. Translating it yields CASSQGWTRRYNEQFF.

This clonotype appeared many times. The chain combines TRBV2 with TRBJ1-2, with D uncertain. The CDR3 is 15 residues long. Germline V gives CDR1 SNHLY, CDR2 FYNNEI. The V and J ends lost 2 bases and 4 bases respectively, with 14 bases between them. The CDR3 spells CASSESKGPFYGYTF. The CDR3 DNA reads as TGTGCCAGCAGTGAATCCAAGGGCCCCTTCTATGGCTACACCTTC.

There are many counts of this clonotype. The V call is TRBV3-1, the J call TRBJ2-3; 8 nucleotides agree with TRBD1. The CDR3 loop spans 21 amino acids. J was trimmed by 0 bases and V by 0 bases; bases with no gene match: 17. In germline, CDR1 is LGHDT, CDR2 YNNKEL (reference sequence). The CDR3 DNA is TGTGCCAGCAGCCAAGAGTTAGGACAGGGCCCTTTCTCTTCTAGCACAGATACGCAGTATTTT. Residues: CASSQELGQGPFSSSTDTQYF.

This clonotype was counted a few times. The chain recombines TRBV3-1 with TRBJ2-5; the match to TRBD2 covers 11 bases. Germline CDR1 is LGHDT and CDR2 is YNNKEL (reference sequence). V lost 4 bases and J lost 4; bases outside the gene matches: 5. The CDR3 runs 15 residues. DNA for the CDR3: TGTGCCAGCAGCCCTATAGGGACTAGCGGAGAGACCCAGTACTTC. As protein: CASSPIGTSGETQYF.

This clonotype came up many times. The chain uses TRBV6-1 and TRBJ2-1, with 7 bases identical to TRBD2. Looked up from germline, CDR1 is MNHNS and CDR2 is SASEGT. This CDR3 region has 15 residues. With V trimmed by 5 bases and J by 6 bases, 10 bases remained unmatched. In DNA, the CDR3 is TGTGCCAGCAGTTGGGTAGCGGGTCCTAGCAATGAGCAGTTCTTC. Translating gives CASSWVAGPSNEQFF.

The chain employs TRBV20-1 and TRBJ2-3, with 10 bases fitting TRBD2. The CDR3 is 16 residues long. Trimming removed 6 bases from V and 4 bases from J; junction bases left unmatched: 13. The V gene's germline CDR1 is DFQATT and CDR2 SNEGSKA (reference sequence). Here the CDR3 reads CSAHSASGRGSDTQYF. CDR3 bases: TGCAGTGCCCATTCGGCTAGCGGGAGAGGATCAGATACGCAGTATTTT.